This T cell receptor beta chain originates from a study of blood T cell dynamics during melanoma immunotherapy. Notes on the study in general: Clones driving repertoire changes may be melanoma-specific or general immune activation.

The time point: pre-treatment baseline. Disease control meant complete response, partial response or stable disease at 12 weeks. CDR1 LNHDA and CDR2 SQIVND come from the germline V gene (reference sequence). The length of the CDR3 is 14 residues. The V end was cut by 1 base, the J end by 9 bases, with 13 bases between. TCRdb keeps only in-frame clones here, not all; method: immunoSEQ multiplex PCR. The sample lists some 9,800 clones, 70% to 90% seen once, with roughly 10% in the top ten. Regarding this clone: Its antigen remains unknown.

This chain joins TRBV19 and TRBJ2-4; TRBD1 might be the D (5 bases). The sample was blood, taken from a patient treated with checkpoint blockade. The TCR was taken from a human donor with melanoma. Written as DNA, the CDR3 is TGTGCCAGTAGTATAGCGGACAATCTACGCATTCAGTACTTC. This codes for CASSIADNLRIQYF.